The clone carrying this TCR beta chain was counted ten times or more. Its specificity is not known. Trimming removed 4 bases from V and 3 bases from J, with 7 bases in between. This CDR3 has 13 amino acids. The TCRbeta library was prepared with unique molecular identifiers. In TCRdb, the PCR reads were re-called with MiXCR into one record per CDR3 protein. Of fewer than 700,000 distinct CDR3 sequences in the sample, over 10% are singletons; the top ten hold over 2%. This sample is part of a study of T-cell reconstitution after alpha-beta-depleted transplantation in children. General study points: Elevated TCRbeta diversity at day 60 was traced, in some patients, to surviving recipient T cells and thymic progenitors. Several hundred expanded graft clones reportedly were the source of alpha-beta T cells about two months after transplant. T-cell counts and diversity at one year following transplant were attributed mainly to newly produced T cells.

The receptor was derived from a male patient between 10 and 17 years old who had a stem cell transplant for acute myeloid leukemia, so the T cells may come from the graft donor. The rearrangement links TRBV12-3 or TRBV12-4 to TRBJ2-1, with D perhaps TRBD1 (5 bases). The sample was PBMCs, mostly from graft donor cells, taken 360 days after TCRalphabeta/CD19-depleted stem cell transplant. This CDR3 reads CASSYDSYNEQFF. CDR3 nucleotides: TGTGCCAGCAGTTACGACAGCTACAATGAGCAGTTCTTC.